A single sample gave rise to the 11 T cell receptor beta chains below, sequenced in a study of shared clonotypes between healthy human individuals. Assay: immunoSEQ multiplex PCR; the TCRdb copy retains only in-frame clones and omits some. The profile shows around 2.3 million clones, under 97% of them singletons. The sample taken for sequencing was naive CD4+ T cells sorted from blood. Specified subset: CD45RA+ positively selected. Receptors were obtained from a man aged 18 to 29 in good health.

The J gene is TRBJ2-3, the V gene TRBV18, with a tentative D call TRBD2 (6 bases). Germline loops: CDR1 KGHSH, CDR2 LQKENI. The CDR3 is 15 residues long. Trimming removed 6 bases from V and 1 base from J, with 14 bases in between. The CDR3 DNA is TGTGCCAGCTCTCCGGAGGGCCGGGGCACAGATACGCAGTATTTT. Its protein is CASSPEGRGTDTQYF. The full variable domain, rest sourced from reference TRBV18 and TRBJ2-3, is NAGVMQNPRHLVRRRGQEARLRCSPMKGHSHVYWYRQLPEEGLKFMVYLQKENIIDESGMPKERFSAEFPKEGPSILRIQQVVRGDSAAYFCASSPEGRGTDTQYFGPGTRLTVL.

A note on this clone: This same CDR3 is encoded by further DNA sequences in the sample. V gene TRBV6-6 combines with J gene TRBJ1-5; D unclear. The germline V and J ends were trimmed by 4 bases and 6 bases, with 7 bases remaining between them. Germline-derived CDR1 and CDR2 are MNHNY and SVGAGI (reference sequence). The CDR3 is 12 amino acids. CDR3 region: CASSSGVQPQHF. In nucleotides, the CDR3 is TGTGCCAGCAGTTCGGGCGTTCAGCCCCAGCATTTT.

Of note for this clone: The junction shows a germline mismatch at one end, possibly a read error. This rearrangement joins TRBV30 to TRBJ1-2; D unclear. Germline-derived CDR1 and CDR2 are GTSNPN and SVGIG (reference sequence). CDR3 length: 11 residues. For the CDR3, the DNA is TGTGCCTGGAGTGACCCCTCGCTGCCCTCCTTC. Translation gives CAWSDPSLPSF.

The chain combines TRBV5-1 with TRBJ2-2; tentative D call: TRBD1 (6 bases). V was cut by 5 bases and J by 0 bases, with 11 bases left in between. Germline CDR1 SGHRS, CDR2 YFSETQ. The CDR3 has 15 residues. The CDR3 DNA reads TGCGCCAGCAGGGGGGACAACTCGAACACCGGGGAGCTGTTTTTT. As protein: CASRGDNSNTGELFF.

Notes on this clone: This sample includes further DNA sequences coding for the same CDR3. The CDR3: CASSLGQGSYEQYF. CDR3 sequence (DNA): TGTGCCAGCTCACTCGGACAGGGATCCTACGAGCAGTACTTC. V and J are TRBV18 and TRBJ2-7, with 8 bases matching TRBD1. Germline lookup yields CDR1 KGHSH and CDR2 LQKENI. The CDR3 sequence is 14 residues long. V shed 4 bases and J 1 base; nucleotides not matched to a gene: 3. Full variable domain (outside the CDR3, taken from reference TRBV18 and TRBJ2-7): NAGVMQNPRHLVRRRGQEARLRCSPMKGHSHVYWYRQLPEEGLKFMVYLQKENIIDESGMPKERFSAEFPKEGPSILRIQQVVRGDSAAYFCASSLGQGSYEQYFGPGTRLTVT.

The J gene is TRBJ2-1, the V gene TRBV2; a possible D gene is TRBD2 (6 bases). Germline CDR1 SNHLY, CDR2 FYNNEI. Between the trimmed V and J ends, which lost 3 bases and 9 bases, there was a span of 18 bases. The CDR3 totals 15 residues. The CDR3 loop is CASSDLAREDSEQFF. In DNA form, the CDR3 reads TGTGCCAGCAGTGACCTAGCGAGGGAAGATAGTGAGCAGTTCTTC.

J is TRBJ2-4 and V is TRBV5-1, with TRBD2 identical over 7 bases. Germline V gene sequence: CDR1 SGHRS, CDR2 YFSETQ. The V and J ends lost 1 base and 8 bases, in that order; junction bases with no gene match: 9. The CDR3 runs to 15 residues. For the CDR3, the DNA is TGCGCCAGCAGCTTGCGGGCAGGGAGCGGGGACATTCAGTACTTC. As protein: CASSLRAGSGDIQYF.

The V gene is TRBV30, the J gene TRBJ2-2; D gene ambiguous. CDR1 is GTSNPN, CDR2 SVGIG, per germline (reference sequence). Trimming stripped 3 bases from V and 5 bases from J, with 4 bases between. The CDR3 totals 11 residues. Here the CDR3 reads CAWRETGELFF. The CDR3 DNA sequence: TGTGCCTGGAGGGAGACCGGGGAGCTGTTTTTT.

This clone has only one observation. The rearrangement joins TRBV18 to TRBJ2-7; D gene ambiguous. The CDR3 totals 16 residues. Germline CDR1 reads KGHSH; CDR2 reads LQKENI. V was clipped by 2 bases and J by 0 bases, with 14 bases between them. This CDR3 reads CASSPVGQVNSYEQYF. DNA for the CDR3: TGTGCCAGCTCACCAGTCGGGCAGGTGAACTCCTACGAGCAGTACTTC.

This chain links TRBV6-1 with TRBJ2-2; D is possibly TRBD1 (6 bases). Trimming stripped 6 bases from V and 6 bases from J, with 11 bases between. The germline V gene has CDR1 MNHNS and CDR2 SASEGT. The length of the CDR3 is 13 residues. The DNA of the CDR3 is TGTGCCAGCAGGGTTGGACAGTCCGGGGAGCTGTTTTTT. This translates into CASRVGQSGELFF.

Notes on this clone: No conserved phenylalanine or tryptophan ends this CDR3, so it is likely a read error. The chain is built from TRBV27 and TRBJ1-6; D is undetermined. This CDR3 contains 14 residues. From germline, CDR1 is MNHEY and CDR2 SMNVEV (reference sequence). Deletions cut 7 bases from V and 10 bases from J, with 17 bases between. CDR3 coding DNA: TGTGCCAGCACGGCAGAAGCCCGTCGGTCACCCCTCCACCTT. Encoded protein: CASTAEARRSPLHL.